This TCR beta chain was sequenced for a study of blood T cell repertoires in COVID-19. Across the whole study: Italy, Spain and the United States were the sources of the convalescent and acute COVID-19 samples.

The table lists this clone with a count of one. Data came from immunoSEQ multiplex PCR; TCRdb stores just in-frame clones and leaves some out. Here the sample spans about 480,000 clones, approximately 91% being singletons. The length of the CDR3 is 15 residues. The germline V and J ends were trimmed by 2 bases and 2 bases, with 12 bases remaining between them. Germline V gives CDR1 LNHDA, CDR2 SQIVND (reference sequence). The specimen was peripheral blood. The clonotype was recovered from a woman in her forties or fifties with COVID-19, enrolled during active disease. This chain links TRBV19 with TRBJ2-5; D gene ambiguous. This CDR3 is CASSIQARRQETQYF. CDR3 coding DNA: TGTGCCAGTAGTATACAGGCTCGTAGACAAGAGACCCAGTACTTC.